This TCR beta chain originates from a study of metastatic and nonmetastatic thyroid tumors. Study overall: Comparative analysis of repertoires was undertaken across blood and tumor or nodule tissue obtained from malignant and benign thyroid patients.

TCRdb re-analyzed the PCR reads through MiXCR. The sample lists some 42,000 clones; less than 30% were seen once. Germline assignment: CDR1 SGHVS and CDR2 FQNEAQ. V dropped 6 bases and J dropped 8 bases, with 16 bases sitting between them. CDR3 length equals 13 residues. This clone has ten or more counts. Antigen specificity is unknown. Study results and limitations: Reportedly, malignant thyroid tumors had significantly higher TCR beta diversity than benign nodules, in blood and tumor.

Among the patients, none had received any treatment before thyroid surgery. This clonotype originated in a male donor with papillary thyroid cancer or a benign thyroid nodule (not recorded which). Some clones in this sample may be carry-over from other donors' samples. Sequencing used blood. V and J are TRBV7-8 and TRBJ1-2; D possibly corresponds to TRBD1 (5 bases). The CDR3 protein is CASRLEGDGGYTF. The CDR3 DNA is TGTGCCAGCAGACTGGAAGGGGATGGGGGCTACACCTTC. The whole variable domain, remainder taken from reference TRBV7-8 and TRBJ1-2, is GAGVSQSPRYKVAKRGQDVALRCDPISGHVSLFWYQQALGQGPEFLTYFQNEAQLDKSGLPSDRFFAERPEGSVSTLKIQRTQQEDSAVYLCASRLEGDGGYTFGSGTRLTVV.